These 17 T cell receptor beta chains originate from one sample sequenced in a study of T cell responses to AZD1222 COVID-19 vaccine. The assay was immunoSEQ multiplex PCR, and TCRdb's table has in-frame clones only and misses some. The table records 150,000 to 200,000 clones, 85% to 95% of them present only once. The sample was peripheral blood, taken on day 0 of AZD1222 vaccination. The source is an adult in good health.

Comment on this clone: Other DNA variants within this sample encode the same CDR3. This chain uses TRBV18 with TRBJ1-5; no definite D call. Trimming pared 2 bases from V and 5 bases from J, leaving 7 bases between. The CDR3 runs 13 residues. Germline V CDR1 and CDR2: KGHSH, LQKENI. The DNA of the CDR3 is TGTGCCAGCTCACCAGGGAGGGATCAGCCCCAGCATTTT. This translates into CASSPGRDQPQHF.

The CDR3: CASPRFNEQFF. The CDR3 DNA reads as TGTGCAAGTCCCCGCTTCAATGAGCAGTTCTTC. V usage is TRBV12-2 and J usage is TRBJ2-1. TRBV12-2 constitutes a pseudogene. This CDR3 has 11 residues.

CDR3 loop: CASSQAGTGGTQPQHF. The CDR3 DNA is TGTGCCAGCAGCCAAGCCGGGACAGGGGGCACTCAGCCCCAGCATTTT. This chain joins TRBV3-1 (or the pseudogene TRBV3-2) and TRBJ1-5; 12 nucleotides align to TRBD1. J was trimmed by 6 bases and V by 1 base; bases with no gene match: 4. There are 16 residues in the CDR3. Germline V gene sequence: CDR1 LGHDT, CDR2 YNNKEL (reference sequence).

The J gene is TRBJ2-7, the V gene TRBV9, with no clear D. Trimming took off 0 bases at V and 1 base at J, with 8 bases between the two ends. The CDR3 is 14 amino acids. CDR1 is SGDLS, CDR2 YYNGEE, per germline. Here the CDR3 reads CASSVDWESYEQYF. In nucleotides, the CDR3 is TGTGCCAGCAGCGTAGATTGGGAATCCTACGAGCAGTACTTC.

This chain links TRBV7-2 with TRBJ2-2; D might be TRBD1 or TRBD2, each matching 5 bases. Trimming took off 4 bases at V and 4 bases at J, with 13 bases between the two ends. Germline V gene data show CDR1 as SGHTA and CDR2 as FQGNSA. This CDR3 is built from 15 residues. The CDR3 loop is CASSSRGRATGELFF. The DNA of the CDR3 is TGTGCCAGCAGCTCCCGGGGCAGGGCCACCGGGGAGCTGTTTTTT.

CDR3 residues: CASSVEGYGSPLHF. The CDR3 nucleotides read TGTGCCAGCAGCGTAGAAGGATACGGATCACCCCTCCACTTT. The rearrangement joins TRBV9 to TRBJ1-6; D not resolved. The CDR3 consists of 14 residues. CDR1 SGDLS and CDR2 YYNGEE come from the germline V gene. V lost 0 bases and J lost 10, with 11 bases in between.

Notes on this clone: Other DNA sequences in the sample encode the same CDR3. The chain is built from TRBV18 and TRBJ1-2, with D unresolved. The germline gives CDR1 KGHSH, CDR2 LQKENI. Trimming shortened V by 0 bases and J by 2 bases, and 7 bases separated the two germline ends. The CDR3 has 14 residues. The CDR3 is CASSPPGGNYGYTF. The CDR3 DNA reads as TGTGCCAGCTCACCACCGGGAGGAAACTATGGCTACACCTTC. Combining the CDR3 with reference TRBV18 and TRBJ1-2 gives the whole variable domain NAGVMQNPRHLVRRRGQEARLRCSPMKGHSHVYWYRQLPEEGLKFMVYLQKENIIDESGMPKERFSAEFPKEGPSILRIQQVVRGDSAAYFCASSPPGGNYGYTFGSGTRLTVV.

J is TRBJ1-4 and V is TRBV4-1, with D hard to call. The CDR3 covers 17 residues. The V gene lost 2 bases and the J gene lost 8 bases, with 21 bases spanning the gap. CDR1 is MGHRA, CDR2 YSYEKL, per germline. Written as DNA, the CDR3 is TGCGCCAGCAGCCAACAACCGCCTGACGGATTATGGGAAAAACTGTTTTTT. The encoded protein is CASSQQPPDGLWEKLFF.

The CDR3 nucleotides read TGTGCCAGCACCCCCGGGCTCCGAGATGGCTACACCTTC. Translated, it gives CASTPGLRDGYTF. The chain combines TRBV3-1 (or the pseudogene TRBV3-2) with TRBJ1-2; no clear D. This CDR3 region has 13 residues. Germline V gene data show CDR1 as LGHDT and CDR2 as YNNKEL (reference sequence). With 7 bases removed from V and 6 bases from J, the gap between germline ends came to 15 bases.

The genes are TRBV2 and TRBJ1-5; no reliable D call. CDR1 is SNHLY, CDR2 FYNNEI, per germline. This CDR3 spans 15 amino acids. Trimming pared 7 bases from V and 0 bases from J, leaving 13 bases between. In DNA form, the CDR3 reads TGTGCCAGCATACTTGACACCATTAGCAATCAGCCCCAGCATTTT. Its translation is CASILDTISNQPQHF.

The V gene is TRBV6-5, the J gene TRBJ1-2; the D gene is possibly TRBD1 (6 bases). The CDR3 consists of 15 residues. Between the trimmed V and J ends, which lost 6 bases and 4 bases, there was a span of 18 bases. Germline V gene sequence: CDR1 MNHEY, CDR2 SVGAGI. The DNA of the CDR3 is TGTGCCAGCAGCAGGACCGGGACATCCGTCTATGGCTACACCTTC. Its translation is CASSRTGTSVYGYTF.

The rearrangement joins TRBV10-3 to TRBJ1-4; D ambiguous. The V gene lost 6 bases and the J gene lost 8 bases, with 13 bases spanning the gap. CDR3 length: 13 amino acids. The germline gives CDR1 ENHRY, CDR2 SYGVKD. The CDR3 spells CAIRRAEGEKLFF. DNA of the CDR3: TGTGCCATCAGACGGGCAGAGGGAGAAAAACTGTTTTTT.

The J gene is TRBJ1-2, the V gene TRBV5-1; tentatively, D is TRBD1 (5 bases). CDR1 SGHRS and CDR2 YFSETQ come from the germline V gene. The CDR3 consists of 13 residues. V lost 0 bases to trimming and J lost 6 bases, with 9 bases between them. The CDR3 DNA reads TGCGCCAGCAGCTTGGAAGACAGCCATGGCTACACCTTC. Protein: CASSLEDSHGYTF.

This clone has only one observation. Written as DNA, the CDR3 is TGTGCCAGCAGCGATTCGGGGGACGGCTACTACGAGCAGTACTTC. Residues: CASSDSGDGYYEQYF. The V call is TRBV7-9, the J call TRBJ2-7, with D perhaps matching TRBD2 (6 bases). The CDR3 has 15 residues. The germline CDR1 and CDR2 sequences are SEHNR and FQNEAQ (reference sequence). V was pared by 5 bases and J by 3 bases, with 17 bases between.

J is TRBJ1-5 and V is TRBV11-3, with 9 bases lining up with TRBD1. The length of the CDR3 is 12 residues. CDR1 is SGHNT and CDR2 is YENEEA in the germline V gene. The J segment lost 6 bases and the V segment lost 9 bases, leaving 3 bases of the junction unmatched. The CDR3 bases are TGTGCCAGTACAGGGGGCTGTCAGCCCCAGCATTTT. It codes for CASTGGCQPQHF.

This clone was recorded only once. The chain couples TRBV11-2 to TRBJ2-3; TRBD2 matches 12 bases. The J segment lost 2 bases and the V segment lost 3 bases, leaving 12 bases of the junction unmatched. The germline CDR1 and CDR2 sequences are SGHAT and FQNNGV. The CDR3 extends over 19 amino acids. CDR3 coding DNA: TGTGCCAGCAGCTTGCTCACCTTACTAGCGGGGGGTTCCACAGATACGCAGTATTTT. This encodes CASSLLTLLAGGSTDTQYF.

The table lists this clone with a few counts. The chain recombines TRBV5-1 with TRBJ2-7, with 9 nucleotides matching TRBD1. The trim removed 0 bases at V and 4 bases at J, leaving 2 bases unmatched. The CDR3 sequence is 14 residues long. Per germline, CDR1 SGHRS and CDR2 YFSETQ. The CDR3 DNA reads as TGCGCCAGCAGCTTGGAACAGGGGGCATACGAGCAGTACTTC. Protein sequence: CASSLEQGAYEQYF.